The 24 T cell receptor beta chains listed next were all sequenced from one sample in a study of cytomegalovirus exposure and HLA in healthy donors. It was with 60 Vbeta and 13 Jbeta primers that the PCR ran. The data were produced by immunoSEQ multiplex PCR, yet TCRdb's version contains in-frame clones alone and is incomplete. Of about 260,000 clones listed, approximately 84% are singletons. Sample: PBMCs. All receptors derive from a woman aged 40 to 50 in good health and CMV-seropositive.

The chain carries TRBV19 and TRBJ1-1, with D tentatively TRBD1 (5 bases). The length of the CDR3 is 15 residues. CDR1 and CDR2 from the germline V gene are LNHDA and SQIVND (reference sequence). The V gene lost 3 bases and the J gene lost 0 bases, with 11 bases spanning the gap. The CDR3 spells CASSIVTGMNTEAFF. The CDR3 DNA is TGTGCCAGTAGTATCGTAACAGGAATGAACACTGAAGCTTTCTTT.

The gene calls are TRBV28 and TRBJ1-1, with 12 bases lining up with TRBD1. This CDR3 region has 13 residues. The germline V gene encodes CDR1 MDHEN and CDR2 SYDVKM. V shed 6 bases, J shed 8 bases, and the junction held 4 bases outside the gene matches. The CDR3 DNA sequence: TGTGCCAGCAGGGGACAGGGGGCCCGGGAAGCTTTCTTT. This codes for CASRGQGAREAFF.

The chain uses TRBV4-3 and TRBJ2-3; D unclear. This CDR3 contains 15 residues. Germline V gene sequence: CDR1 LGHNA, CDR2 YSLEER. V was cut by 1 base and J by 1 base, with 9 bases left in between. This CDR3 is CASSQGPSGTDTQYF. The DNA for the CDR3 is TGCGCCAGCAGCCAAGGCCCCAGCGGCACAGATACGCAGTATTTT.

The chain has TRBV7-9 and TRBJ1-4; 8 positions agree with TRBD1. Germline CDR1 is SEHNR and CDR2 is FQNEAQ (reference sequence). Trimming cost V 3 bases and J 8 bases; bases outside gene matches: 8. This CDR3 comprises 15 residues. In DNA, the CDR3 is TGTGCCAGCAGCTTTACAGGGGGAGGCAGAGAAAAACTGTTTTTT. This codes for CASSFTGGGREKLFF. Together with reference TRBV7-9 and TRBJ1-4, the CDR3 gives the full variable domain: DTGVSQNPRHKITKRGQNVTFRCDPISEHNRLYWYRQTLGQGPEFLTYFQNEAQLEKSRLLSDRFSAERPKGSFSTLEIQRTEQGDSAMYLCASSFTGGGREKLFFGSGTQLSVL.

The J gene is TRBJ2-7, the V gene TRBV11-1; D gene ambiguous. Per the germline V gene, CDR1 is SGHAT and CDR2 is FQDESV (reference sequence). The CDR3 has 14 residues. Trimming pared 4 bases from V and 2 bases from J, leaving 12 bases between. In DNA form, the CDR3 reads TGTGCCAGCAGCTCGCCTAGTGAAACCTACGAGCAGTACTTC. Its translation is CASSSPSETYEQYF.

J is TRBJ2-3 and V is TRBV28; D remains unclear. From germline, CDR1 is MDHEN and CDR2 SYDVKM. Deletions cut 7 bases from V and 2 bases from J, with 4 bases between. The CDR3 covers 11 residues. CDR3 amino acids: CASTYTDTQYF. The DNA of the CDR3 is TGTGCCAGCACTTACACAGATACGCAGTATTTT.

The rearrangement joins TRBV7-8 to TRBJ1-2; 11 nucleotides match TRBD1. The CDR3 is 15 amino acids. Unmatched junction bases numbered 7, after V lost 2 bases and J lost 8 bases. Germline CDR1 and CDR2: SGHVS and FQNEAQ. The CDR3 nucleotides are TGTGCCAGCAGCTTATCCGGGACAGGGGGACGAGGCTACACCTTC. Translation gives CASSLSGTGGRGYTF.

The chain uses TRBV6-1 and TRBJ2-3; D perhaps matches TRBD2 (6 bases). Trimming took off 2 bases at V and 4 bases at J, with 13 bases between the two ends. Germline lookup yields CDR1 MNHNS and CDR2 SASEGT. The CDR3 totals 15 residues. The CDR3 region is CASSEPTSMADTQYF. The CDR3, as DNA: TGTGCCAGCAGTGAACCTACTAGCATGGCAGATACGCAGTATTTT.

The chain joins TRBV28 to TRBJ1-5, with a weak D call TRBD1 (6 bases). The CDR3 consists of 15 residues. Trimming shortened V by 3 bases and J by 7 bases, and 16 bases separated the two germline ends. The germline CDR1 and CDR2 sequences are MDHEN and SYDVKM. CDR3 residues: CASSLGGALGQPQHF. In nucleotides, the CDR3 is TGTGCCAGCAGTTTGGGGGGGGCCCTCGGGCAGCCCCAGCATTTT.

This clone was detected only once. V and J are TRBV29-1 and TRBJ1-2, with D unclear. The V gene lost 4 bases and the J gene lost 6 bases, with 15 bases spanning the gap. Germline V gene sequence: CDR1 SQVTM, CDR2 ANQGSEA. This CDR3 comprises 13 residues. The CDR3: CSVVRRGEHGYTF. CDR3 nucleotides: TGCAGCGTTGTGAGGCGCGGGGAGCATGGCTACACCTTC.

The table lists this clone with a count of one. The chain has TRBV6-5 and TRBJ2-3, with 10 bases lining up with TRBD1. Germline V gene lookup returns CDR1 MNHEY and CDR2 SVGAGI. The CDR3 is made up of 15 amino acids. The V and J ends lost 4 bases and 2 bases, in that order; junction bases with no gene match: 3. The CDR3 protein is CASSFGTGDTDTQYF. The CDR3 DNA reads as TGTGCCAGCAGTTTCGGGACAGGGGACACAGATACGCAGTATTTT.

CDR3 protein: CASTPGLAGRGEQYF. The CDR3 DNA sequence: TGTGCCAGCACCCCCGGACTAGCGGGCCGAGGGGAGCAGTACTTC. The rearrangement uses TRBV28 and TRBJ2-7; 11 bases line up with TRBD2. Germline V gene lookup returns CDR1 MDHEN and CDR2 SYDVKM. The CDR3 runs 15 residues. Trimming took 7 bases from V and 7 from J; bases not matched to a gene: 12.

V is TRBV7-2 and J is TRBJ1-6; 7 bases match TRBD1. Germline V gives CDR1 SGHTA, CDR2 FQGNSA. CDR3 size: 16 residues. V trimming: 5 bases; J trimming: 2 bases; junction bases outside the gene matches: 6. The DNA of the CDR3 is TGTGCCAGCAGCGGACAAACAGGGGCCTATAATTCACCCCTCCACTTT. Its protein product is CASSGQTGAYNSPLHF.

The V call is TRBV7-2, the J call TRBJ2-7; D not resolved. The CDR3 covers 15 residues. The germline V gene encodes CDR1 SGHTA and CDR2 FQGNSA. V was pared by 1 base and J by 2 bases, with 12 bases between. The CDR3 bases are TGTGCCAGCAGCTTAGAAGACACCGCTACCTACGAGCAGTACTTC. It yields the protein CASSLEDTATYEQYF.

This sequence joins TRBV28 and TRBJ2-7, with D perhaps TRBD1 (5 bases). The germline V gene has CDR1 MDHEN and CDR2 SYDVKM. The ends were cut back, 5 bases at V and 2 bases at J, with 10 bases in the middle. This CDR3 region has 13 residues. The CDR3 coding sequence is TGTGCCAGCAGTACGTGGACACCCTACGAGCAGTACTTC. Translation: CASSTWTPYEQYF.

This chain joins TRBV7-2 and TRBJ2-1, with TRBD2 matching 7 bases. CDR3 length equals 12 residues. V lost 3 bases to trimming and J lost 9 bases; unmatched junction nucleotides: 2. Germline V CDR1 and CDR2: SGHTA, FQGNSA. The CDR3 loop reads CASSLWEGEQFF. CDR3 coding DNA: TGTGCCAGCAGCTTGTGGGAGGGTGAGCAGTTCTTC. Complete variable domain (other parts from reference TRBV7-2 and TRBJ2-1): GAGVSQSPSNKVTEKGKDVELRCDPISGHTALYWYRQSLGQGLEFLIYFQGNSAPDKSGLPSDRFSAERTGGSVSTLTIQRTQQEDSAVYLCASSLWEGEQFFGPGTRLTVL.

V usage is TRBV6-1 and J usage is TRBJ1-1, with TRBD1 matching over 7 bases. The CDR3 spans 14 residues. V dropped 1 base and J dropped 1; count of bases not matched to a gene: 0. Germline loops: CDR1 MNHNS, CDR2 SASEGT. CDR3 bases: TGTGCCAGCAGTGAAGACAGGGGGAACACTGAAGCTTTCTTT. Protein product: CASSEDRGNTEAFF.

The rearrangement uses TRBV28 and TRBJ1-5, with 9 bases lining up with TRBD1. The CDR3 runs to 19 residues. Germline V CDR1 and CDR2: MDHEN, SYDVKM. With 6 bases clipped from V and 0 bases from J, the junction kept 15 bases outside the gene matches. In DNA form, the CDR3 reads TGTGCCAGCAGGACAGAACAGGGGGCTAATCGGGGTAGCAATCAGCCCCAGCATTTT. Protein sequence: CASRTEQGANRGSNQPQHF. The full variable domain, with the rest looked up from reference TRBV28 and TRBJ1-5, is DVKVTQSSRYLVKRTGEKVFLECVQDMDHENMFWYRQDPGLGLRLIYFSYDVKMKEKGDIPEGYSVSREKKERFSLILESASTNQTSMYLCASRTEQGANRGSNQPQHFGDGTRLSIL.

The chain recombines TRBV19 with TRBJ2-1; TRBD2 aligns across 10 bases. CDR1 LNHDA and CDR2 SQIVND come from the germline V gene (reference sequence). CDR3 size: 15 residues. J gave up 9 bases and V 6 bases, and 11 bases lay outside the gene matches. The CDR3 sequence is CASRELAGLSSEQFF. The CDR3, as DNA: TGTGCCAGTAGGGAACTAGCGGGACTCTCTAGTGAGCAGTTCTTC.

The chain recombines TRBV7-9 with TRBJ1-1; D is possibly TRBD1 (5 bases). There are 13 residues in the CDR3. The germline CDR1 and CDR2 sequences are SEHNR and FQNEAQ (reference sequence). The germline V and J ends were trimmed by 1 base and 6 bases, with 9 bases remaining between them. This CDR3 is CASSLGGGPEAFF. CDR3 sequence (DNA): TGTGCCAGCAGCTTAGGGGGGGGACCTGAAGCTTTCTTT.

This clone was seen a single time. The chain carries TRBV2 and TRBJ1-5; possibly TRBD1 for D (6 bases). The CDR3 spans 16 residues. The ends were cut back, 3 bases at V and 2 bases at J, with 14 bases in the middle. Germline CDR1 reads SNHLY; CDR2 reads FYNNEI. The CDR3 here is CASSDGGPGGNQPQHF. The DNA for the CDR3 is TGTGCCAGCAGTGATGGGGGCCCTGGCGGCAATCAGCCCCAGCATTTT.

The rearrangement links TRBV7-2 to TRBJ2-5; D possibly corresponds to TRBD2 (6 bases). The germline V gene encodes CDR1 SGHTA and CDR2 FQGNSA. Deletions cut 2 bases from V and 11 bases from J, with 18 bases between. The CDR3 extends over 14 amino acids. The CDR3 spells CASSLTGDLPGQYF. CDR3 sequence (DNA): TGTGCCAGCAGCTTAACGGGGGATTTGCCGGGGCAGTACTTC.

The chain links TRBV5-1 to TRBJ2-3; possibly TRBD2 for D (6 bases). The CDR3 sequence is 17 residues long. The V and J ends lost 2 bases and 5 bases respectively, with 21 bases between them. Looked up from germline, CDR1 is SGHRS and CDR2 is YFSETQ. In DNA, the CDR3 is TGCGCCAGCAGCTTCGGCACGTTCGGTAGCGGTGGAGATACGCAGTATTTT. Translated, it gives CASSFGTFGSGGDTQYF.

This rearrangement joins TRBV7-6 to TRBJ2-7; 7 nucleotides agree with TRBD1. CDR1 is SGHVS and CDR2 is FNYEAQ in the germline V gene. The CDR3 is 17 residues long. J was trimmed by 4 bases and V by 4 bases; bases with no gene match: 16. This CDR3 reads CASSSDVPGTVRYEQYF. In DNA form, the CDR3 reads TGTGCCAGCAGCTCAGACGTTCCCGGGACAGTGAGGTACGAGCAGTACTTC.